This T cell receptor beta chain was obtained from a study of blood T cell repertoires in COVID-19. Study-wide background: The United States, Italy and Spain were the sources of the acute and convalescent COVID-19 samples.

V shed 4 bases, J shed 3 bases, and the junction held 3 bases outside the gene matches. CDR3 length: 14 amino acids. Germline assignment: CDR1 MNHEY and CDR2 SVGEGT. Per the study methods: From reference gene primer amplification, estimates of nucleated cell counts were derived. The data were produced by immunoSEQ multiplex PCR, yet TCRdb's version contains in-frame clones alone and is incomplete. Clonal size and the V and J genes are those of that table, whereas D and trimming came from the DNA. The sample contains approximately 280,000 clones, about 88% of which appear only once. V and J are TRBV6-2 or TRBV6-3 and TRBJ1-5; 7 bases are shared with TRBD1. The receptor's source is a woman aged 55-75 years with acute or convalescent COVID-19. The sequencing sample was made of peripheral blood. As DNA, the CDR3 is TGTGCCAGCAGTTGGGACAGTCTCAATCAGCCCCAGCATTTT. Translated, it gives CASSWDSLNQPQHF.